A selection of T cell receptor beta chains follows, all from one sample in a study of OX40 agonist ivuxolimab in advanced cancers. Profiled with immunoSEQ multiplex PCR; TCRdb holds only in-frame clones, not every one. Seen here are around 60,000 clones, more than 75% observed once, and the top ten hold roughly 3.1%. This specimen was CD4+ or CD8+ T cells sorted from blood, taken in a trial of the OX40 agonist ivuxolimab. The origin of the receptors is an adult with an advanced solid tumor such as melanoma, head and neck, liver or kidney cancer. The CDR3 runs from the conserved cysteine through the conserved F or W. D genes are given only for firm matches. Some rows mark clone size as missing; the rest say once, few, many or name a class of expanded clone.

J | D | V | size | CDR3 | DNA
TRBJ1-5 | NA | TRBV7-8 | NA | CASSLGGDQPQHF | TGTGCCAGCAGCTTGGGGGGGGATCAGCCCCAGCATTTT
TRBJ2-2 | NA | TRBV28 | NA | CAAASNTGELFF | TGTGCCGCGGCCTCGAACACCGGGGAGCTGTTTTTT
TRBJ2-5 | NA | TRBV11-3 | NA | CASSSGPLRTQYF | TGTGCCAGCAGCTCGGGACCACTTAGGACCCAGTACTTC
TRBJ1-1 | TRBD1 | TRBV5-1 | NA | CASSASPGQRLNTEAFF | TGCGCCAGCAGCGCCTCTCCGGGACAGAGGCTGAACACTGAAGCTTTCTTT
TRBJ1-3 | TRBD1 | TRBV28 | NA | CASSFWSGGGPGNTIYF | TGTGCCAGCAGTTTTTGGTCAGGGGGCGGTCCTGGAAACACCATATATTTT
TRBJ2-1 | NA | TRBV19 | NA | CASRSGGSYNEQFF | TGTGCCAGTAGGTCAGGGGGGTCCTACAATGAGCAGTTCTTC
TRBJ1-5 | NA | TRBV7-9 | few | CASSLGSWDQPQHF | TGTGCCAGCAGCTTAGGGTCGTGGGATCAGCCCCAGCATTTT
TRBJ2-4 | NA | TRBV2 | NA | CASGGEGNIQYF | TGTGCCAGCGGGGGCGAGGGAAACATTCAGTACTTC
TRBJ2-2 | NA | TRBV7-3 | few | CASSPTGTGELFF | TGTGCCAGCAGTCCTACTGGGACCGGGGAGCTGTTTTTT
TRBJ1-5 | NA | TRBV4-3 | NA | CASSQVAGTRGNQPQHF | TGCGCCAGCAGCCAAGTTGCAGGGACGAGAGGCAATCAGCCCCAGCATTTT
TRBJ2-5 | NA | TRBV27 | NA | CASSSLPDSQETQYF | TGTGCCAGCAGTTCCCTACCGGACAGCCAAGAGACCCAGTACTTC
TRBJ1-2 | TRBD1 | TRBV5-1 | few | CASSTTGGDYYGYTF | TGCGCCAGCAGCACTACAGGGGGCGATTACTATGGCTACACCTTC
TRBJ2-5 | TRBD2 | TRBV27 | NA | CASSFQRAAGGETQYF | TGTGCCAGCAGTTTTCAAAGGGCGGCGGGAGGGGAGACCCAGTACTTC
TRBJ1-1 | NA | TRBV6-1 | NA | CASRTGTNTEAFF | TGTGCCAGCAGGACCGGGACGAACACTGAAGCTTTCTTT
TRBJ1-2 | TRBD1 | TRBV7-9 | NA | CASSLYPRDRRDYGYTF | TGTGCCAGCAGCTTATACCCGAGGGACAGGCGGGACTATGGCTACACCTTC
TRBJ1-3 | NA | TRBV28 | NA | CASSSLGAAGNTIYF | TGTGCCAGCAGTTCCCTGGGGGCGGCTGGAAACACCATATATTTT
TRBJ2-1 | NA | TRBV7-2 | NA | CASSLSRPAGEQFF | TGTGCCAGCAGCTTAAGTCGTCCGGCGGGTGAGCAGTTCTTC
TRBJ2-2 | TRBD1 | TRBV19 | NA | CASSWDRRLDGELFF | TGTGCCAGTAGCTGGGACAGGAGGCTAGACGGGGAGCTGTTTTTT
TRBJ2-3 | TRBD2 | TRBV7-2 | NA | CASSPGAGSTDTQYF | TGTGCCAGCAGTCCGGGAGCGGGGTCCACAGATACGCAGTATTTT
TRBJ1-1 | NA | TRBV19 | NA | CASSAQTANTEAFF | TGTGCCAGTAGTGCCCAGACTGCAAACACTGAAGCTTTCTTT
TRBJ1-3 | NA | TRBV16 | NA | CASSSSAATSGNTIYF | TGTGCCAGCAGCTCCTCTGCGGCGACGTCTGGAAACACCATATATTTT
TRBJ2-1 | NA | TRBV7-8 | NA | CASSLQRDEQFF | TGTGCCAGCAGCTTGCAGAGGGATGAGCAGTTCTTC
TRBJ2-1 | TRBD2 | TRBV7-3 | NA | CASSWGLANEQFF | TGTGCCAGCAGCTGGGGACTAGCGAATGAGCAGTTCTTC
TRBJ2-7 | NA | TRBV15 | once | CATSPRADEQYF | TGTGCCACCAGCCCCCGGGCGGACGAGCAGTACTTC
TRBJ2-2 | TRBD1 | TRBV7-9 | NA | CASSLAAGTGNTGELFF | TGTGCCAGCAGCTTAGCTGCCGGGACAGGGAACACCGGGGAGCTGTTTTTT
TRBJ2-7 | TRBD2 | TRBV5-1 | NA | CASSLAPASGAYEQYF | TGCGCCAGCAGCTTGGCCCCGGCTAGCGGGGCCTACGAGCAGTACTTC
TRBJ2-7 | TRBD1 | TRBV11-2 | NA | CASSSGTGGREQYF | TGTGCCAGCAGCTCCGGGACAGGGGGTAGGGAGCAGTACTTC
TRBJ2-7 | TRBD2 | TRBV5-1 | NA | CASSLGGRPGLAGEEQYF | TGCGCCAGCAGCTTGGGGGGGCGACCGGGACTAGCGGGAGAAGAGCAGTACTTC
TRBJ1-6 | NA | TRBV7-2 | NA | CASSPTGGNSPLHF | TGTGCCAGCAGCCCTACAGGTGGAAATTCACCCCTCCACTTT
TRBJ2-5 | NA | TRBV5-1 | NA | CASSLYEREETQYF | TGCGCCAGCAGCTTGTATGAGCGTGAAGAGACCCAGTACTTC
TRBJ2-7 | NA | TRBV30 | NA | CAWGPDGYEQYF | TGTGCCTGGGGGCCGGACGGTTACGAGCAGTACTTC
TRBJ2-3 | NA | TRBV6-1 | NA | CASSEVRGPTDTQYF | TGTGCCAGCAGTGAGGTCCGGGGCCCCACAGATACGCAGTATTTT
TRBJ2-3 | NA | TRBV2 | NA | CASSEVADTDTQYF | TGTGCCAGCAGTGAAGTGGCGGACACAGATACGCAGTATTTT
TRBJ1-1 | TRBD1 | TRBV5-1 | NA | CASSLVTGTNTEAFF | TGTGCCAGCAGCTTGGTGACAGGGACCAACACTGAAGCTTTCTTT
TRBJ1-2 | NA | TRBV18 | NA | CASSPGSPGYTF | TGTGCCAGCTCGCCGGGGTCTCCTGGCTACACCTTC
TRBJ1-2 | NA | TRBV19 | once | CASSIATYGYTF | TGTGCCAGTAGTATTGCCACTTATGGCTACACCTTC
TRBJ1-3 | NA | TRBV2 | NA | CASSEYGGSGNTIYF | TGTGCCAGCAGTGAATATGGCGGCTCTGGAAACACCATATATTTT
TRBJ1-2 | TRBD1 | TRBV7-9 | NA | CASSDRGDYGYTF | TGTGCCAGCAGCGACAGGGGGGACTATGGCTACACCTTC
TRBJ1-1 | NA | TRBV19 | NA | CATNKRNTEAFF | TGTGCCACTAACAAACGGAACACTGAAGCTTTCTTT
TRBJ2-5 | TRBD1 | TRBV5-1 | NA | CASSAQGALETQYF | TGCGCCAGCAGCGCACAGGGGGCCCTTGAGACCCAGTACTTC
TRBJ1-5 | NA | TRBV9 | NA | CASSAEGQPQHF | TGTGCCAGCAGCGCAGAGGGTCAGCCCCAGCATTTT
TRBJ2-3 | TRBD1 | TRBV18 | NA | CASSPPRQGADTQYF | TGTGCCAGCTCACCACCGAGACAGGGGGCAGATACGCAGTATTTT
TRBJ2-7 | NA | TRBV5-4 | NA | CASRQNPKGYDEQYF | TGTGCCAGCAGACAAAACCCCAAGGGGTACGACGAGCAGTACTTC
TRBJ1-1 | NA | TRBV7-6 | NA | CASSPTGTEAFF | TGTGCCAGCAGTCCGACTGGCACTGAAGCTTTCTTT
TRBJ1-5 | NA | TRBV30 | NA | CAWSVGGNQPQHF | TGTGCCTGGAGTGTGGGAGGTAATCAGCCCCAGCATTTT
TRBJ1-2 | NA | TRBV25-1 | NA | CASSTEGGSGGYTF | TGTGCCAGCAGTACGGAGGGGGGTTCGGGGGGCTACACCTTC
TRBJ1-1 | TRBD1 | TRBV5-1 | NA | CASSWGQDEAFF | TGCGCCAGCAGCTGGGGACAGGACGAAGCTTTCTTT
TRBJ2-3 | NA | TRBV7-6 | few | CASSLGASRSTDTQYF | TGTGCCAGCAGCTTAGGGGCTAGCAGATCCACAGATACGCAGTATTTT
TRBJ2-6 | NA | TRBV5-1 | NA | CASSLDVIGANVLTF | TGCGCCAGCAGCTTGGACGTAATTGGGGCCAACGTCCTGACTTTC
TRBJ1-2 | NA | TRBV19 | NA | CASTPGHKGIYGYTF | TGTGCCAGTACTCCGGGACATAAAGGCATCTATGGCTACACCTTC
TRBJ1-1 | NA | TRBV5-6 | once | CASSMQGPTEAFF | TGTGCCAGCAGTATGCAGGGACCCACTGAAGCTTTCTTT
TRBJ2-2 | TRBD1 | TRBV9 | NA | CASSGGQAANTGELFF | TGTGCCAGCAGCGGGGGACAGGCCGCGAACACCGGGGAGCTGTTTTTT
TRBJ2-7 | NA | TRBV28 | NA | CASSSRYEQYF | TGTGCCAGCAGTTCGCGCTACGAGCAGTACTTC
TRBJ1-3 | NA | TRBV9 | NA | CASSVAAGGNTIYF | TGTGCCAGCAGCGTAGCAGCCGGGGGAAACACCATATATTTT
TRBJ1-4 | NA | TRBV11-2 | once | CASSFDTAGEKLFF | TGTGCCAGCAGCTTTGACACCGCTGGTGAAAAACTGTTTTTT
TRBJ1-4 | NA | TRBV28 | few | CASSLSRAGEKLFF | TGTGCCAGCAGTTTATCCCGGGCTGGGGAAAAACTGTTTTTT
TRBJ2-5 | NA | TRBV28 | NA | CASSTPGKAGETQYF | TGTGCCAGCAGTACCCCCGGGAAAGCCGGAGAGACCCAGTACTTC
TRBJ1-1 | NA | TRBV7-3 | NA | CASSLYFNTEAFF | TGTGCCAGCAGCTTATATTTTAACACTGAAGCTTTCTTT
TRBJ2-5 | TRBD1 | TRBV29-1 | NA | CSVDISGTGGETQYF | TGCAGCGTTGATATTTCAGGGACAGGGGGGGAGACCCAGTACTTC